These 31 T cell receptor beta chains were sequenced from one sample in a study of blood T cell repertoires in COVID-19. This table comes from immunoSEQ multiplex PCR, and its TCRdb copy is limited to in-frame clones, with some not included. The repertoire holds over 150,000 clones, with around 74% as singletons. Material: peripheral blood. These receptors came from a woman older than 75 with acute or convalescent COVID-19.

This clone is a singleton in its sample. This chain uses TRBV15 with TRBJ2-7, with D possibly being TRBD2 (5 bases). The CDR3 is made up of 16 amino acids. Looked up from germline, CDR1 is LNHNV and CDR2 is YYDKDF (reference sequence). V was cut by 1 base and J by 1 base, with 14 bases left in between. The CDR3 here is CATSRVVAQVSYEQYF. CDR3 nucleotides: TGTGCCACCAGCAGAGTGGTAGCGCAGGTATCCTACGAGCAGTACTTC.

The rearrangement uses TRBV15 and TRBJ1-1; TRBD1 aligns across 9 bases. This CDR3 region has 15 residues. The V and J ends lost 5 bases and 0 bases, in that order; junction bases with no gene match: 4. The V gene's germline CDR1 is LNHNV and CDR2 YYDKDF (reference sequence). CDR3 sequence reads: CATSVGQGMNTEAFF. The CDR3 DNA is TGTGCCACCAGCGTTGGACAGGGGATGAACACTGAAGCTTTCTTT.

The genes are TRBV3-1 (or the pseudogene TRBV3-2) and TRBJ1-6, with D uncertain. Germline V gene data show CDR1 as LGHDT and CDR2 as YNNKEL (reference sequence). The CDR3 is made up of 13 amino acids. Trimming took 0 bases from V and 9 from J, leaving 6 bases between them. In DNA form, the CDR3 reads TGTGCCAGCAGCCAAGATGCAGGTTCACCCCTCCACTTT. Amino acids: CASSQDAGSPLHF.

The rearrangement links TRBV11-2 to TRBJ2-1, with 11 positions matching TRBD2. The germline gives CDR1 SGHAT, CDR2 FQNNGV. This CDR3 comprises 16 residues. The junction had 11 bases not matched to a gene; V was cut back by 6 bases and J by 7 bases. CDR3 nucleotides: TGTGCCAGCAGACTTATACTAGCGGGAGCAGGTAATGAGCAGTTCTTC. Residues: CASRLILAGAGNEQFF.

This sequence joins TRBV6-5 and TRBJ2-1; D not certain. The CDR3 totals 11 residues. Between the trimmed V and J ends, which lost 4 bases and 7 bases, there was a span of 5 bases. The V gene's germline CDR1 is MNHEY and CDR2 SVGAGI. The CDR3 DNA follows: TGTGCCAGCAGTTTTTCTAATGAGCAGTTCTTC. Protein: CASSFSNEQFF.

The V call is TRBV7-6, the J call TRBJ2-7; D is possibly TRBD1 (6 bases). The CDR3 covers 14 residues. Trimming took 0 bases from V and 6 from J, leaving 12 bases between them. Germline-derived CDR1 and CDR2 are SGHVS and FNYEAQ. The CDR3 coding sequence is TGTGCCAGCAGCTTAGCGAACAGGGTGGGCGAGCAGTACTTC. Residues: CASSLANRVGEQYF.

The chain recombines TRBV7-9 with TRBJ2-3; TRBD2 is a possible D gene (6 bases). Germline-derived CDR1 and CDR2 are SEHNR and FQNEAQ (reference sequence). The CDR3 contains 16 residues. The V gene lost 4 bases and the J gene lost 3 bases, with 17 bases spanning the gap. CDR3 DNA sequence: TGTGCCAGCAGCTACCTAGGGACTGTAATTACAGATACGCAGTATTTT. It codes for CASSYLGTVITDTQYF.

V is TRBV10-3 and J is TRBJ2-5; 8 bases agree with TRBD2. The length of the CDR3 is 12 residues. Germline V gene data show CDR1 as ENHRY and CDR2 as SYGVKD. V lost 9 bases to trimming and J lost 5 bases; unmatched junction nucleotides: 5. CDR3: CAISAGGETQYF. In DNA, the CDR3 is TGTGCCATTTCGGCGGGAGGTGAGACCCAGTACTTC.

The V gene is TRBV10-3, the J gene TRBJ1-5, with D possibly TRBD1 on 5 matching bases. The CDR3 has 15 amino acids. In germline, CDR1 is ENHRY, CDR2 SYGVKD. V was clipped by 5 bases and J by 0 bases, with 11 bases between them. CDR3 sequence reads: CAISPSGNSNQPQHF. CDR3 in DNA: TGTGCCATCAGTCCCTCAGGGAATAGCAATCAGCCCCAGCATTTT.

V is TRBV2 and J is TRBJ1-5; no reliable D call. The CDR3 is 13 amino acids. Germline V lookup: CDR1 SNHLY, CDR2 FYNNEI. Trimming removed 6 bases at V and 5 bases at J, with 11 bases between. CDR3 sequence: CASRDGEHQPQHF. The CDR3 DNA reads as TGTGCCAGCAGGGACGGGGAGCATCAGCCCCAGCATTTT.

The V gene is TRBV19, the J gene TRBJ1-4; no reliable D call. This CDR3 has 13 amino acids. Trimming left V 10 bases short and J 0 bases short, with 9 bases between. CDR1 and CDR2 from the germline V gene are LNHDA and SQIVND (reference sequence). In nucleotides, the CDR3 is TGTGCCACCAAAACTACAACTAATGAAAAACTGTTTTTT. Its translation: CATKTTTNEKLFF. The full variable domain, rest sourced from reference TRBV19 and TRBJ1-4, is DGGITQSPKYLFRKEGQNVTLSCEQNLNHDAMYWYRQDPGQGLRLIYYSQIVNDFQKGDIAEGYSVSREKKESFPLTVTSAQKNPTAFYLCATKTTTNEKLFFGSGTQLSVL.

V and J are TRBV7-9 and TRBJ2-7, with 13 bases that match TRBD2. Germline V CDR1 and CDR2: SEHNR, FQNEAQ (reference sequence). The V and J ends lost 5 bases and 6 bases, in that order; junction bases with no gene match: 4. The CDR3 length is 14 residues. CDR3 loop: CASSEGLAGVEQYF. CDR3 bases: TGTGCCAGCAGCGAAGGACTAGCGGGAGTCGAGCAGTACTTC.

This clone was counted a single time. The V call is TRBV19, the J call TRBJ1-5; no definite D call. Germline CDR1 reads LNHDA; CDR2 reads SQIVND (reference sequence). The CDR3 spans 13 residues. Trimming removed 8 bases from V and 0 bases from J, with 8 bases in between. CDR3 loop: CASGSDSNQPQHF. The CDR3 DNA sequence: TGTGCCAGTGGTTCAGATAGCAATCAGCCCCAGCATTTT.

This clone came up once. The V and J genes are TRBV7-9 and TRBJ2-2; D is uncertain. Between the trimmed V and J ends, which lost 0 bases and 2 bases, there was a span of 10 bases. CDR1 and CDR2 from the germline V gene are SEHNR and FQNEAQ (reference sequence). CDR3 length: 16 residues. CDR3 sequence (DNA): TGTGCCAGCAGCTTAGCGCAGGTGGTCAACACCGGGGAGCTGTTTTTT. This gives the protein CASSLAQVVNTGELFF.

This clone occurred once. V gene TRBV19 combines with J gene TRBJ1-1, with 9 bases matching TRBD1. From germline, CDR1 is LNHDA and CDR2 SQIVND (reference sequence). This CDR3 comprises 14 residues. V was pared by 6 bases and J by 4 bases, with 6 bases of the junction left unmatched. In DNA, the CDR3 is TGTGCCAGTAGACCAAGGGACAGGGCCACTGAAGCTTTCTTT. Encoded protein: CASRPRDRATEAFF.

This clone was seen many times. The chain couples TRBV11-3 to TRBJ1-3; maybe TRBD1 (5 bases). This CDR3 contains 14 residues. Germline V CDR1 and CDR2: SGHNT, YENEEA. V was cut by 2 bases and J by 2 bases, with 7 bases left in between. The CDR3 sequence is CASSLQGPGNTIYF. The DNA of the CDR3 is TGTGCCAGCAGCTTACAGGGCCCTGGAAACACCATATATTTT.

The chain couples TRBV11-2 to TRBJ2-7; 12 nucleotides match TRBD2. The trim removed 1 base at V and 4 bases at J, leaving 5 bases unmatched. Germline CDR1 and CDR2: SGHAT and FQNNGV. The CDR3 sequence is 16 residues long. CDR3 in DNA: TGTGCCAGCAGCTTAGGGCTAGCGGGAGGGGGTTACGAGCAGTACTTC. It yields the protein CASSLGLAGGGYEQYF. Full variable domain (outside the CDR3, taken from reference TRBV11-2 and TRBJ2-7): EAGVAQSPRYKIIEKRQSVAFWCNPISGHATLYWYQQILGQGPKLLIQFQNNGVVDDSQLPKDRFSAERLKGVDSTLKIQPAKLEDSAVYLCASSLGLAGGGYEQYFGPGTRLTVT.

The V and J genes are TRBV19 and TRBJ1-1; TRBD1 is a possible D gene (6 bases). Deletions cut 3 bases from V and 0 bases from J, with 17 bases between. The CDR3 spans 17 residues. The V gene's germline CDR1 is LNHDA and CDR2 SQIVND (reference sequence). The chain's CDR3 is CASSILQGNVMNTEAFF. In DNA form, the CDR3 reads TGTGCCAGTAGTATTCTACAGGGTAACGTGATGAACACTGAAGCTTTCTTT.

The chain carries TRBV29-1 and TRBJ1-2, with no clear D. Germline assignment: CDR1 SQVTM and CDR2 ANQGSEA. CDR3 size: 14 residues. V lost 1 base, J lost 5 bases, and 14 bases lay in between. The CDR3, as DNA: TGCAGCGTTGAAGGCGAGGTCTCTTCGTATGGCTACACCTTC. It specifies CSVEGEVSSYGYTF.

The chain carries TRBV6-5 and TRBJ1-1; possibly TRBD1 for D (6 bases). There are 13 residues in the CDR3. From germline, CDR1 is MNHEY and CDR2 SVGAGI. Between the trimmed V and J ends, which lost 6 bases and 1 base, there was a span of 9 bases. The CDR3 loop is CASRTTGNTEAFF. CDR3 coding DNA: TGTGCCAGCAGGACGACAGGGAACACTGAAGCTTTCTTT.

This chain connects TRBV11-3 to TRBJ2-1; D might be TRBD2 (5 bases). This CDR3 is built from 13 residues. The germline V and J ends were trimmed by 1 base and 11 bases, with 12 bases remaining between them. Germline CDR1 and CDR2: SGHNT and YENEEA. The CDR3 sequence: CASSLAHGEKQFF. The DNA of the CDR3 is TGTGCCAGCAGCTTAGCCCACGGGGAGAAGCAGTTCTTC.

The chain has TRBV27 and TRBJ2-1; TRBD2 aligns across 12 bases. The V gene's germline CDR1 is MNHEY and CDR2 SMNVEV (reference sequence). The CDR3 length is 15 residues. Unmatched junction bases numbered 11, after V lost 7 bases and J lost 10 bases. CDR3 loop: CASTRGLLAGGEQFF. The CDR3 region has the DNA TGTGCCAGCACCCGGGGTCTACTAGCGGGGGGAGAGCAGTTCTTC.

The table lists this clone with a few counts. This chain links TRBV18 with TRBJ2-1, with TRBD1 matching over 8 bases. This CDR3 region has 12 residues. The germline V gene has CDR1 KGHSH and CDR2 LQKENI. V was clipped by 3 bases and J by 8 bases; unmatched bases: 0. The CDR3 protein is CASSPDRDEQFF. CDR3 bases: TGTGCCAGCTCACCGGACAGGGATGAGCAGTTCTTC.

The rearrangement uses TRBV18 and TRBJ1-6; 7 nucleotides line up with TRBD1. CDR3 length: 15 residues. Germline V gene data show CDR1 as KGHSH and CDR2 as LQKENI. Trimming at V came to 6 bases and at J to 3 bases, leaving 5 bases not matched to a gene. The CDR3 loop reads CASSKGQLYNSPLHF. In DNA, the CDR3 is TGTGCCAGCTCTAAGGGACAGCTCTATAATTCACCCCTCCACTTT.

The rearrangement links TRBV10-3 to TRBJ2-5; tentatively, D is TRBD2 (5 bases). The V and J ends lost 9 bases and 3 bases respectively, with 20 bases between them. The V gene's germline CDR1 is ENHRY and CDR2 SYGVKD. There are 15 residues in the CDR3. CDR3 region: CAIRGETDPKETQYF. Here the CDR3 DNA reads TGTGCCATACGTGGGGAGACGGACCCAAAAGAGACCCAGTACTTC.

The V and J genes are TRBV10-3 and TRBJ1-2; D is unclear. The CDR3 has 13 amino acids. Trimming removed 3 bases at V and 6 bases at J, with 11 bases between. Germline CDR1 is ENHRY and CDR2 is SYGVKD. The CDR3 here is CAISDRVLDGYTF. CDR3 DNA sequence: TGTGCCATCAGTGATCGGGTTTTGGATGGCTACACCTTC.

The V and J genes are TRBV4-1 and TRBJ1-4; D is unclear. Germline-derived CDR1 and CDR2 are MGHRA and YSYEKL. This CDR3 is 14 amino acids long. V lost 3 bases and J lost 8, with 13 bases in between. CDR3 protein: CASSHDMGQEKLFF. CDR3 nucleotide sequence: TGCGCCAGCAGCCACGACATGGGCCAGGAAAAACTGTTTTTT.

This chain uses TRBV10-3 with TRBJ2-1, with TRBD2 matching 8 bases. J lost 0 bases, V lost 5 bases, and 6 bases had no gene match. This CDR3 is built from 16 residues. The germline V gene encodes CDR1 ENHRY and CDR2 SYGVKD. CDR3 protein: CAISSSGSFSYNEQFF. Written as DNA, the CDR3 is TGTGCCATCAGTTCTAGCGGGTCCTTCTCCTACAATGAGCAGTTCTTC.

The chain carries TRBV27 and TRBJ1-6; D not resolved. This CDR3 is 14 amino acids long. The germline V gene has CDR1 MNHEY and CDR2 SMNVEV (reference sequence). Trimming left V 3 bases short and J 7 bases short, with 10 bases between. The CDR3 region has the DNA TGTGCCAGCAGTTTGGGCAACTTCAATTCACCCCTCCACTTT. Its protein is CASSLGNFNSPLHF.

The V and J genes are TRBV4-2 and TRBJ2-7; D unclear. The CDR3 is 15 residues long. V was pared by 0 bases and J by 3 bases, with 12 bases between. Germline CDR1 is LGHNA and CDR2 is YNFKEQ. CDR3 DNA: TGTGCCAGCAGCCAAGATTCGGCGGTTCACTACGAGCAGTACTTC. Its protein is CASSQDSAVHYEQYF.

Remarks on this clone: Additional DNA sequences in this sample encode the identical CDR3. The CDR3 loop reads CASSPSGSSYNEQFF. For the CDR3, the DNA is TGCGCCAGCAGCCCCAGCGGTAGCTCCTACAATGAGCAGTTCTTC. The gene calls are TRBV5-1 and TRBJ2-1, with a possible D match to TRBD2 (5 bases). This CDR3 contains 15 residues. Trimming took 4 bases from V and 0 from J, leaving 11 bases between them. CDR1 is SGHRS and CDR2 is YFSETQ in the germline V gene.